A single sample gave rise to the 2 T cell receptor beta chains below, sequenced in a study of response to subunit inactivated influenza vaccine. TCRdb itself ran the RT-PCR reads through MiXCR, one entry per CDR3 protein. Of about 620,000 distinct CDR3 sequences listed, 12% are singletons. Here the sequenced sample was PBMCs from blood, taken on the day of vaccination. The source is a man aged 45-60 years who received an inactivated influenza vaccine.

This clonotype was observed a handful of times. The J gene is TRBJ2-7, the V gene TRBV6-2 or TRBV6-3; TRBD1 might be the D (5 bases). This CDR3 has 15 residues. From germline, CDR1 is MNHEY and CDR2 SVGEGT. Trimming took off 6 bases at V and 3 bases at J, with 18 bases between the two ends. CDR3 nucleotide sequence: TGTGCCAGCAGCACCTCCAGGCGACAGAACTACGAGCAGTACTTC. Protein sequence: CASSTSRRQNYEQYF.

This clonotype showed up many times. The chain recombines TRBV29-1 with TRBJ2-5; 8 bases align to TRBD1. There are 13 residues in the CDR3. J lost 6 bases, V lost 2 bases, and 5 bases had no gene match. Germline V lookup: CDR1 SQVTM, CDR2 ANQGSEA. CDR3 DNA sequence: TGCAGCGTTGAAAGCAGGGGGCAAAAGACCCAGTACTTC. Its translation is CSVESRGQKTQYF.